This TCR beta chain was identified in a study of blood T cell repertoires in COVID-19. Adults between roughly 18 and 90 years of age took part from 20 to 25 US areas. Recovered status in Cohort 3 required two negative PCRs, clearance, or symptom resolution. The CDR3 covers 15 residues. V was clipped by 3 bases and J by 6 bases; unmatched bases: 7. The germline gives CDR1 LGHDT, CDR2 YNNKEL (reference sequence). Under the authors' procedure: Reference gene primer amplification gave estimated nucleated cell counts. Some clones are missing from TCRdb's copy, which holds only in-frame ones; the method was immunoSEQ multiplex PCR. V and J calls and clone size come straight from that table; D and trimming were deduced from the DNA. Among about 380,000 clones listed, 88% were seen once.

Sequencing used PBMCs or T cells enriched from blood (not recorded which). The sequence was obtained from a young woman who had recovered from COVID-19. This chain links TRBV3-1 (or the pseudogene TRBV3-2) with TRBJ2-1; 8 bases map to TRBD2. The CDR3, as DNA: TGTGCCAGCAGCCAGGGACTAGTCCTCTTCAATGAGCAGTTCTTC. Its translation is CASSQGLVLFNEQFF.